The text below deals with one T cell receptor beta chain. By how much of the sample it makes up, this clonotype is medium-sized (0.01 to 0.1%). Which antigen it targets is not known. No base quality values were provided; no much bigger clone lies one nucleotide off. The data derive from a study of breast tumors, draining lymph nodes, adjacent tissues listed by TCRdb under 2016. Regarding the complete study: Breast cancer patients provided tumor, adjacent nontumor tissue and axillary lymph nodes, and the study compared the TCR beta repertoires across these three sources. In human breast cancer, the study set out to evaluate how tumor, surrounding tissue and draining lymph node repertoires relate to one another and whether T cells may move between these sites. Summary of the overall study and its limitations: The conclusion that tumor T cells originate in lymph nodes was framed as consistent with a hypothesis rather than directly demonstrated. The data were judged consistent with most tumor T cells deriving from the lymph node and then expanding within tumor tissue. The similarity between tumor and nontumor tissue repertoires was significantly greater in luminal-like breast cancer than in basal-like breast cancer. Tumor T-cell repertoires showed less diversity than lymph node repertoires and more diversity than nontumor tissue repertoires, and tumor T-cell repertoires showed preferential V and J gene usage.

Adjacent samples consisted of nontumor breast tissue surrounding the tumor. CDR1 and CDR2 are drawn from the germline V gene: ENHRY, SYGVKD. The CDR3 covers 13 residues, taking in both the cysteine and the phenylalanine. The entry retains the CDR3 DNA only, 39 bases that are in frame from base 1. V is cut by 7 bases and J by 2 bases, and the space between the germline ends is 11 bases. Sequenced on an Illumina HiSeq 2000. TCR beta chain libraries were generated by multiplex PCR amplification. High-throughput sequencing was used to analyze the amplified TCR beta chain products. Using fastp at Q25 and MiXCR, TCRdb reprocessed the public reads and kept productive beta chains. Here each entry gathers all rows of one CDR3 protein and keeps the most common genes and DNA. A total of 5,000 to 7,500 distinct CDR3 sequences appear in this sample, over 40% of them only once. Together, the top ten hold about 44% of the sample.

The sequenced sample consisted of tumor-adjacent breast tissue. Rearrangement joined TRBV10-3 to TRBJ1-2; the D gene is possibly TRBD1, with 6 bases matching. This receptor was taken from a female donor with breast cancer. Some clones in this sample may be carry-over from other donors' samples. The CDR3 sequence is CAINNDRNYGYTF. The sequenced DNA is TGTGCCATCAATAACGACAGGAACTATGGCTACACCTTC.